These 30 T cell receptor beta chains originate from one sample sequenced in a study of shared clonotypes between healthy human individuals. Only in-frame clones appear in the TCRdb table, and some are missing; sequencing was by immunoSEQ multiplex PCR. The sample records 2 million to 2.5 million clones, 93% being singletons. Sequencing input: naive CD4+ T cells from PBMCs. As to subset: CD45RA+ positively selected. The receptor set was obtained from a man younger than 35 in good health. Some clones in this sample may be carry-over from other donors' samples.

The chain links TRBV28 to TRBJ2-7; D unclear. The germline gives CDR1 MDHEN, CDR2 SYDVKM. Trimming pared 5 bases from V and 2 bases from J, leaving 10 bases between. CDR3 length equals 13 residues. CDR3 nucleotide sequence: TGTGCCAGCAGTCCGGATAAGGCCTACGAGCAGTACTTC. This gives the protein CASSPDKAYEQYF.

This clone came up once. The genes are TRBV7-2 and TRBJ2-7; a possible D gene is TRBD1 (6 bases). V lost 4 bases and J lost 3, with 13 bases in between. This CDR3 spans 14 amino acids. CDR1 and CDR2 from the germline V gene are SGHTA and FQGNSA. The CDR3 reads CASSSRGRGYEQYF. CDR3 bases: TGTGCCAGCAGCTCCAGGGGTAGGGGCTACGAGCAGTACTTC. Using reference TRBV7-2 and TRBJ2-7 for the parts outside the CDR3, the full variable domain is GAGVSQSPSNKVTEKGKDVELRCDPISGHTALYWYRQSLGQGLEFLIYFQGNSAPDKSGLPSDRFSAERTGGSVSTLTIQRTQQEDSAVYLCASSSRGRGYEQYFGPGTRLTVT.

This chain links TRBV19 with TRBJ2-5; D is possibly TRBD1 or TRBD2 (5 bases each). The CDR3 has 13 residues. CDR1 is LNHDA and CDR2 is SQIVND in the germline V gene (reference sequence). The V and J ends lost 5 bases and 5 bases respectively, with 12 bases between them. The DNA for the CDR3 is TGTGCCAGTAGTCAGAGGGGTTGGGAGACCCAGTACTTC. It encodes CASSQRGWETQYF.

This clone was found once. The chain has TRBV7-2 and TRBJ1-3; a possible D gene is TRBD1 (5 bases). Germline V gene data show CDR1 as SGHTA and CDR2 as FQGNSA. The CDR3 runs to 15 residues. The V and J ends lost 3 bases and 1 base respectively, with 10 bases between them. The DNA for the CDR3 is TGTGCCAGCAGCTTGTTTGGGGGGTCTGGAAACACCATATATTTT. Amino acid sequence: CASSLFGGSGNTIYF.

The J gene is TRBJ2-7, the V gene TRBV5-1; possibly TRBD2 for D (5 bases). This CDR3 contains 14 residues. CDR1 SGHRS and CDR2 YFSETQ come from the germline V gene. Deletions cut 4 bases from V and 0 bases from J, with 11 bases between. The CDR3 loop reads CASSLGESSYEQYF. As DNA, the CDR3 is TGCGCCAGCAGCCTCGGGGAGTCCTCCTACGAGCAGTACTTC.

The rearrangement uses TRBV5-4 and TRBJ2-1; 10 bases are shared with TRBD1. V gave up 4 bases and J gave up 6 bases; unmatched junction bases: 10. The germline V gene encodes CDR1 SGHNT and CDR2 YYREEE (reference sequence). The CDR3 runs 16 residues. The CDR3 protein is CASSARRDRGVNEQFF. In DNA form, the CDR3 reads TGTGCCAGCAGCGCTAGACGGGACAGGGGTGTCAATGAGCAGTTCTTC.

This chain links TRBV5-4 with TRBJ1-6; perhaps TRBD1 as D (6 bases). Trimming shortened V by 2 bases and J by 5 bases, and 11 bases separated the two germline ends. CDR1 is SGHNT and CDR2 is YYREEE in the germline V gene (reference sequence). The CDR3 sequence is 15 residues long. The CDR3 DNA reads as TGTGCCAGCAGCTTAGGGACATCGAATAATTCACCCCTCCACTTT. This codes for CASSLGTSNNSPLHF.

V is TRBV13 and J is TRBJ2-1; 9 bases are a match to TRBD2. This CDR3 has 15 amino acids. The germline V gene has CDR1 PRHDT and CDR2 FYEKMQ (reference sequence). Trimming at V came to 2 bases and at J to 5 bases, leaving 4 bases not matched to a gene. CDR3 sequence: CASSLRLAGNNEQFF. The CDR3 nucleotides read TGTGCCAGCAGCTTACGGCTAGCGGGGAACAATGAGCAGTTCTTC.

The chain uses TRBV14 and TRBJ1-2; D not certain. The germline CDR1 and CDR2 sequences are SGHDN and FVKESK. Trimming took off 0 bases at V and 3 bases at J, with 5 bases between the two ends. The CDR3 loop spans 13 amino acids. In DNA form, the CDR3 reads TGTGCCAGCAGCCAAGACACTTACTATGGCTACACCTTC. This encodes CASSQDTYYGYTF.

This chain links TRBV7-9 with TRBJ2-1; no clear D gene. With 5 bases removed from V and 3 bases from J, the gap between germline ends came to 14 bases. The CDR3 runs to 15 residues. The V gene's germline CDR1 is SEHNR and CDR2 FQNEAQ (reference sequence). This chain's CDR3 is CASSTQSADYNEQFF. The CDR3, as DNA: TGTGCCAGCAGCACTCAATCCGCTGACTACAATGAGCAGTTCTTC.

There are a few counts of this clone. This rearrangement joins TRBV5-1 to TRBJ1-1; no definite D call. Germline CDR1 reads SGHRS; CDR2 reads YFSETQ. The V end was cut by 0 bases, the J end by 1 base, with 7 bases between. The CDR3 loop spans 14 amino acids. Here the CDR3 DNA reads TGCGCCAGCAGCTTGGTAGGGCCGAACACTGAAGCTTTCTTT. Residues: CASSLVGPNTEAFF. The variable domain in full, with the rest retrieved from reference TRBV5-1 and TRBJ1-1, is KAGVTQTPRYLIKTRGQQVTLSCSPISGHRSVSWYQQTPGQGLQFLFEYFSETQRNKGNFPGRFSGRQFSNSRSEMNVSTLELGDSALYLCASSLVGPNTEAFFGQGTRLTVV.

The CDR3 reads CASSWGDRGVLDEKLFF. In DNA form, the CDR3 reads TGCGCCAGCAGCTGGGGGGACAGGGGAGTTCTGGATGAAAAACTGTTTTTT. The chain recombines TRBV5-1 with TRBJ1-4; TRBD1 matches at 10 bases. V lost 3 bases, J lost 6 bases, and 11 bases stayed unmatched. The V gene's germline CDR1 is SGHRS and CDR2 YFSETQ. The length of the CDR3 is 17 residues. The full variable domain, with the rest looked up from reference TRBV5-1 and TRBJ1-4, is KAGVTQTPRYLIKTRGQQVTLSCSPISGHRSVSWYQQTPGQGLQFLFEYFSETQRNKGNFPGRFSGRQFSNSRSEMNVSTLELGDSALYLCASSWGDRGVLDEKLFFGSGTQLSVL.

The chain employs TRBV30 and TRBJ1-1, with D uncertain. The length of the CDR3 is 13 residues. Per the germline V gene, CDR1 is GTSNPN and CDR2 is SVGIG (reference sequence). Trimming cost V 2 bases and J 6 bases, with 13 bases left between them. The chain's CDR3 is CAWSLGFRAEAFF. CDR3 in DNA: TGTGCCTGGAGTCTGGGCTTTCGGGCTGAAGCTTTCTTT.

J is TRBJ1-1 and V is TRBV27, with D maybe TRBD1 (5 bases). CDR3 size: 14 residues. Germline lookup yields CDR1 MNHEY and CDR2 SMNVEV (reference sequence). V was pared by 7 bases and J by 3 bases, with 15 bases between. The chain's CDR3 is CASTPGGADTEAFF. As DNA, the CDR3 is TGTGCCAGCACCCCTGGAGGGGCAGACACTGAAGCTTTCTTT.

About this clone: Other DNA sequences in this specimen translate into the identical CDR3. The rearrangement links TRBV5-1 to TRBJ2-6; the D is unclear. Looked up from germline, CDR1 is SGHRS and CDR2 is YFSETQ. Trimming took 0 bases from V and 0 from J, leaving 4 bases between them. There are 15 residues in the CDR3. CDR3 in DNA: TGCGCCAGCAGCTTGGCCCCCTCTGGGGCCAACGTCCTGACTTTC. Translation gives CASSLAPSGANVLTF.

The chain joins TRBV5-4 to TRBJ1-1; 7 nucleotides align to TRBD1. J gave up 1 base and V 4 bases, and 7 bases lay outside the gene matches. This CDR3 region has 15 residues. The germline gives CDR1 SGHNT, CDR2 YYREEE (reference sequence). The DNA for the CDR3 is TGTGCCAGCAGCGTACCGGGACAGCCGAACACTGAAGCTTTCTTT. Its protein is CASSVPGQPNTEAFF. Complete variable domain (other parts from reference TRBV5-4 and TRBJ1-1): ETGVTQSPTHLIKTRGQQVTLRCSSQSGHNTVSWYQQALGQGPQFIFQYYREEENGRGNFPPRFSGLQFPNYSSELNVNALELDDSALYLCASSVPGQPNTEAFFGQGTRLTVV.

Details on this clone: The sample contains more than one DNA sequence encoding this CDR3. The gene calls are TRBV5-1 and TRBJ1-4, with 10 nucleotides matching TRBD1. V lost 2 bases, J lost 6 bases, and 4 bases stayed unmatched. The CDR3 covers 15 residues. Per germline, CDR1 SGHRS and CDR2 YFSETQ. DNA of the CDR3: TGCGCCAGCAGCTTATCCGGGACAGGGGATGAAAAACTGTTTTTT. Protein product: CASSLSGTGDEKLFF.

A single count supports this clone. The chain recombines TRBV5-5 with TRBJ2-2, with TRBD2 as a possible D gene (7 bases). Germline lookup yields CDR1 SGHKS and CDR2 YYEKEE (reference sequence). This CDR3 comprises 16 residues. The V end lost 5 bases, the J end lost 4 bases, and 18 bases lay between the germline ends. The CDR3, as DNA: TGTGCCAGCAGTGAGAGGAGCGGGACACCCACCGGGGAGCTGTTTTTT. Encoded protein: CASSERSGTPTGELFF.

This clone was seen a single time. The chain links TRBV11-1 to TRBJ1-2; the D is unclear. V was cut by 5 bases and J by 8 bases, with 12 bases left in between. This CDR3 has 12 amino acids. Germline CDR1 reads SGHAT; CDR2 reads FQDESV (reference sequence). CDR3 protein: CASSTGRIGYTF. The CDR3 coding sequence is TGTGCCAGCAGCACCGGACGGATCGGCTACACCTTC. The full variable domain, completed using reference TRBV11-1 and TRBJ1-2, is EAEVAQSPRYKITEKSQAVAFWCDPISGHATLYWYRQILGQGPELLVQFQDESVVDDSQLPKDRFSAERLKGVDSTLKIQPAELGDSAMYLCASSTGRIGYTFGSGTRLTVV.

This clone is a singleton in its sample. This chain joins TRBV25-1 and TRBJ2-5, with 8 positions matching TRBD2. Germline-derived CDR1 and CDR2 are MGHDK and SYGVNS. With V trimmed by 5 bases and J by 4 bases, 6 bases remained unmatched. The CDR3 runs to 14 residues. This CDR3 is CASSPSGGRETQYF. CDR3 coding DNA: TGTGCCAGCAGTCCATCGGGAGGGCGAGAGACCCAGTACTTC.

The chain joins TRBV30 to TRBJ1-2; D is uncertain. CDR1 and CDR2 (germline): GTSNPN, SVGIG (reference sequence). V was trimmed by 0 bases and J by 4 bases, leaving 9 bases between them. This CDR3 spans 13 amino acids. Written as DNA, the CDR3 is TGTGCCTGGAGTGTAGGTGTTCGCTATGGCTACACCTTC. This codes for CAWSVGVRYGYTF.

This CDR3 reads CASTDAGPYNEQFF. The CDR3 DNA reads as TGTGCCAGCACGGACGCGGGTCCTTACAATGAGCAGTTCTTC. The chain uses TRBV2 and TRBJ2-1, with TRBD2 as a possible D gene (5 bases). The CDR3 sequence is 14 residues long. The germline V and J ends were trimmed by 7 bases and 4 bases, with 14 bases remaining between them. Germline lookup yields CDR1 SNHLY and CDR2 FYNNEI.

This chain uses TRBV28 with TRBJ1-3; no definite D call. V was shortened by 0 bases and J by 4 bases, with 10 bases between the two germline ends. The V gene's germline CDR1 is MDHEN and CDR2 SYDVKM. There are 15 residues in the CDR3. The CDR3 here is CASSLWGRPGNTIYF. CDR3 in DNA: TGTGCCAGCAGTTTATGGGGCCGACCAGGAAACACCATATATTTT.

The chain recombines TRBV15 with TRBJ2-3; no clear D. Germline CDR1 is LNHNV and CDR2 is YYDKDF (reference sequence). The CDR3 contains 15 residues. The ends were cut back, 1 base at V and 3 bases at J, with 11 bases in the middle. CDR3 region: CATSRARAGTDTQYF. CDR3 in DNA: TGTGCCACCAGCAGAGCCCGGGCTGGGACAGATACGCAGTATTTT.

This rearrangement joins TRBV18 to TRBJ1-1; a weak D match, TRBD1 (5 bases). Germline V gives CDR1 KGHSH, CDR2 LQKENI. CDR3 length: 14 residues. The ends were cut back, 6 bases at V and 0 bases at J, with 11 bases in the middle. Here the CDR3 reads CASSMTDMNTEAFF. In DNA, the CDR3 is TGTGCCAGCTCGATGACAGACATGAACACTGAAGCTTTCTTT.

The chain joins TRBV5-1 to TRBJ2-5; D remains unclear. Germline V gene lookup returns CDR1 SGHRS and CDR2 YFSETQ. The CDR3 spans 12 residues. V lost 4 bases and J lost 2, with 6 bases in between. The CDR3 sequence: CASSVVQETQYF. DNA of the CDR3: TGCGCCAGCAGCGTTGTTCAAGAGACCCAGTACTTC.

The rearrangement uses TRBV7-3 and TRBJ2-2, with D uncertain. The ends were cut back, 5 bases at V and 4 bases at J, with 14 bases in the middle. The CDR3 has 15 residues. Germline V CDR1 and CDR2: SGHTA, FQGTGA. The CDR3 loop reads CASSLNRMATGELFF. The CDR3 bases are TGTGCCAGCAGCCTAAACCGTATGGCCACCGGGGAGCTGTTTTTT.

This clone was observed once. This chain links TRBV5-1 with TRBJ2-3; D ambiguous. Germline values: CDR1 SGHRS, CDR2 YFSETQ. The V gene lost 0 bases and the J gene lost 4 bases, with 9 bases spanning the gap. The CDR3 consists of 14 residues. The CDR3 nucleotides read TGCGCCAGCAGCTTGGGCCGGTGGCCAGATACGCAGTATTTT. This translates into CASSLGRWPDTQYF.

In regard to this clone: The same CDR3 arises from other DNA sequences in this sample as well. The J gene is TRBJ2-2, the V gene TRBV5-1; 10 bases fit TRBD2. The CDR3 loop spans 14 amino acids. CDR1 is SGHRS and CDR2 is YFSETQ in the germline V gene. The V gene end was trimmed by 7 bases and the J gene end by 5 bases; junction bases not matched to a gene: 5. The CDR3 region is CASSEAGGTGELFF. The CDR3 DNA sequence: TGCGCCAGCTCTGAAGCGGGAGGGACCGGGGAGCTGTTTTTT.

CDR3 protein: CASSSDRGSYSNQPQHF. CDR3 DNA sequence: TGTGCCAGCAGCTCGGACAGGGGATCATATAGCAATCAGCCCCAGCATTTT. This chain connects TRBV7-9 to TRBJ1-5; TRBD1 aligns across 9 bases. Trimming cost V 4 bases and J 0 bases; bases outside gene matches: 7. Germline V gene data show CDR1 as SEHNR and CDR2 as FQNEAQ (reference sequence). The CDR3 length is 17 residues. Variable domain in full (rest from reference TRBV7-9 and TRBJ1-5): DTGVSQNPRHKITKRGQNVTFRCDPISEHNRLYWYRQTLGQGPEFLTYFQNEAQLEKSRLLSDRFSAERPKGSFSTLEIQRTEQGDSAMYLCASSSDRGSYSNQPQHFGDGTRLSIL.